The 17 T cell receptor beta chains given below trace back to one sample, sequenced in a study of T-cell reconstitution after alpha-beta-depleted transplantation in children. Construction of the TCRbeta library involved unique molecular identifiers. A single record per CDR3 protein comes from TCRdb applying MiXCR to the PCR reads. Seen here are around 360,000 distinct CDR3 sequences, 10% observed once, and the top ten hold around 2.4%. The starting material was PBMCs from the stem cell graft donor, obtained from the stem cell graft. All receptors come from a human donor who donated a stem cell graft to a child with acute lymphoblastic leukemia.

This clonotype was observed many times. This sequence joins TRBV5-1 and TRBJ2-1; 8 nucleotides line up with TRBD1. V shed 4 bases and J 6 bases; nucleotides not matched to a gene: 6. The CDR3 is 14 amino acids. Germline values: CDR1 SGHRS, CDR2 YFSETQ. The CDR3: CASSQGQAINEQFF. The CDR3 DNA is TGCGCCAGCAGCCAGGGACAGGCTATCAATGAGCAGTTCTTC.

This clonotype came up many times. This chain links TRBV5-1 with TRBJ2-7; D is unresolved. Per the germline V gene, CDR1 is SGHRS and CDR2 is YFSETQ. The ends were cut back, 0 bases at V and 4 bases at J, with 11 bases in the middle. CDR3 length equals 14 residues. The CDR3 sequence: CASSLEGQEYEQYF. CDR3 bases: TGCGCCAGCAGCTTGGAGGGTCAGGAGTACGAGCAGTACTTC.

In nucleotides, the CDR3 is TGTGCCAGCAGCCAAGAATCCGGACTAGCGGCCTCTAGCACAGATACGCAGTATTTT. The encoded protein is CASSQESGLAASSTDTQYF. The J gene is TRBJ2-3, the V gene TRBV4-2, with TRBD2 identical over 10 bases. The V gene's germline CDR1 is LGHNA and CDR2 YNFKEQ. The CDR3 is 19 amino acids. Germline trimming cut 0 bases from V and 0 bases from J; bases unmatched to any gene: 9.

Note on this clonotype: The CDR3 carries no conserved terminal phenylalanine or tryptophan, so it likely arises from a read error. The V call is TRBV4-2, the J call TRBJ1-2; weak D call: TRBD1 (5 bases). V lost 4 bases to trimming and J lost 1 base, with 10 bases between them. Germline assignment: CDR1 LGHNA and CDR2 YNFKEQ. The CDR3 consists of 14 residues. The CDR3 DNA follows: TGTGCCAGCAGCCTAGGGGTCCTTAACTATGGCTACACCTTG. This gives the protein CASSLGVLNYGYTL.

This chain joins TRBV27 and TRBJ2-7; 10 nucleotides agree with TRBD2. The CDR3 has 15 residues. V was clipped by 4 bases and J by 5 bases; unmatched bases: 8. The germline V gene has CDR1 MNHEY and CDR2 SMNVEV (reference sequence). Here the CDR3 reads CASSSISGRAHEQYF. In DNA form, the CDR3 reads TGTGCCAGCAGTTCCATCAGCGGGAGGGCCCACGAGCAGTACTTC.

A few counts support this clonotype. The J gene is TRBJ1-5, the V gene TRBV4-1, with D perhaps TRBD1 (6 bases). Per germline, CDR1 MGHRA and CDR2 YSYEKL. V was cut by 1 base and J by 4 bases, with 14 bases left in between. This CDR3 has 16 residues. In DNA, the CDR3 is TGCGCCAGCAGCCAAGTCGAAGGGGGTCAGAATCAGCCCCAGCATTTT. It specifies CASSQVEGGQNQPQHF.

This clonotype appeared a few times. The chain combines TRBV27 with TRBJ1-2; weak D call: TRBD1 (6 bases). Germline V gene lookup returns CDR1 MNHEY and CDR2 SMNVEV (reference sequence). The CDR3 runs to 15 residues. The V end lost 4 bases, the J end lost 6 bases, and 18 bases lay between the germline ends. The CDR3 here is CASSSILGTPNGYTF. CDR3 nucleotide sequence: TGTGCCAGCAGTTCAATCCTGGGGACACCAAATGGCTACACCTTC.

The CDR3 bases are TGCGCCAGCAGCCAGGCGGGGACTCCTAGCACAGATACGCAGTATTTT. Translating gives CASSQAGTPSTDTQYF. The J gene is TRBJ2-3, the V gene TRBV4-1, with D possibly TRBD2 on 6 matching bases. V was cut by 3 bases and J by 0 bases, with 13 bases left in between. This CDR3 has 16 residues. Germline V gene sequence: CDR1 MGHRA, CDR2 YSYEKL.

This clonotype was detected a few times. This sequence joins TRBV3-1 and TRBJ2-2; the match to TRBD2 covers 10 bases. The length of the CDR3 is 17 residues. Germline V lookup: CDR1 LGHDT, CDR2 YNNKEL (reference sequence). J gave up 4 bases and V 3 bases, and 8 bases lay outside the gene matches. CDR3 sequence (DNA): TGTGCCAGCAGCCATCGCCCTAGCGGGAGCGCCACCGGGGAGCTGTTTTTT. The encoded protein is CASSHRPSGSATGELFF.

This clonotype has more than one count but fewer than ten. The gene calls are TRBV7-9 and TRBJ2-2; no clear D. Germline assignment: CDR1 SEHNR and CDR2 FQNEAQ (reference sequence). The V gene lost 4 bases and the J gene lost 0 bases, with 12 bases spanning the gap. This CDR3 is built from 16 residues. Here the CDR3 reads CASSWTEPPNTGELFF. In DNA, the CDR3 is TGTGCCAGCAGCTGGACCGAGCCACCGAACACCGGGGAGCTGTTTTTT.

A note on this clonotype: One end of the junction fails to match germline, which may point to a read error. V is TRBV4-3 and J is TRBJ2-1; TRBD2 matches 9 bases. The germline CDR1 and CDR2 sequences are LGHNA and YSLEER. The CDR3 totals 16 residues. CDR3 nucleotides: TGCGCCAGCAGCCAAGATAGCGGGAGAGTGTACAATGAGCAGTTGTTC. Amino acids: CASSQDSGRVYNEQLF.

This clonotype was seen many times. This chain connects TRBV24-1 to TRBJ2-5; possible D gene TRBD2, 7 bases. Trimming removed 5 bases at V and 5 bases at J, with 11 bases between. This CDR3 region has 13 residues. Looked up from germline, CDR1 is KGHDR and CDR2 is SFDVKD. The CDR3, as DNA: TGTGCCACCAGTGCGGGGGGCGGGGAGACCCAGTACTTC. This translates into CATSAGGGETQYF.

The chain has TRBV4-3 and TRBJ1-2, with 7 bases identical to TRBD1. V was clipped by 1 base and J by 4 bases; unmatched bases: 6. The CDR3 consists of 15 residues. CDR1 and CDR2 (germline): LGHNA, YSLEER. The CDR3 bases are TGCGCCAGCAGCCAAGGACAGGGTAACGTCTATGGCTACACCTTC. Its translation is CASSQGQGNVYGYTF.

This clonotype was seen a few times. The chain has TRBV5-5 and TRBJ2-5; TRBD2 aligns across 9 bases. V gave up 0 bases and J gave up 0 bases; unmatched junction bases: 6. The CDR3 loop spans 17 amino acids. Germline CDR1 SGHKS, CDR2 YYEKEE (reference sequence). The CDR3: CASSLEGGRGYQETQYF. CDR3 coding DNA: TGTGCCAGCAGCTTGGAAGGCGGGAGGGGGTACCAAGAGACCCAGTACTTC.

This clonotype was seen repeatedly, ten times or more. The V gene is TRBV28, the J gene TRBJ2-4; tentative D call: TRBD2 (6 bases). Trimming stripped 4 bases from V and 7 bases from J, with 20 bases between. The CDR3 is 16 residues long. The germline gives CDR1 MDHEN, CDR2 SYDVKM. The CDR3 region is CASSSFPSVQGNIQYF. In DNA, the CDR3 is TGTGCCAGCAGTTCATTCCCTAGCGTTCAAGGGAACATTCAGTACTTC.

This clonotype was counted a few times. A single base separates this from a much larger clone, so it may be a read error. The chain has TRBV20-1 and TRBJ1-2, with unresolved D. Germline CDR1 and CDR2: DFQATT and SNEGSKA (reference sequence). The CDR3 spans 14 residues. The CDR3 bases are TGCAGTGCTAGACCCTACAGTGACTTCTATGGCGACACCTTC. Protein sequence: CSARPYSDFYGDTF.

The J gene is TRBJ2-6, the V gene TRBV20-1; D gene uncertain. The germline V gene has CDR1 DFQATT and CDR2 SNEGSKA (reference sequence). The CDR3 loop spans 15 amino acids. The germline V and J ends were trimmed by 0 bases and 4 bases, with 10 bases remaining between them. Here the CDR3 reads CSARDDVLGANVLTF. DNA for the CDR3: TGCAGTGCTAGAGATGACGTCTTAGGGGCCAACGTCCTGACTTTC.